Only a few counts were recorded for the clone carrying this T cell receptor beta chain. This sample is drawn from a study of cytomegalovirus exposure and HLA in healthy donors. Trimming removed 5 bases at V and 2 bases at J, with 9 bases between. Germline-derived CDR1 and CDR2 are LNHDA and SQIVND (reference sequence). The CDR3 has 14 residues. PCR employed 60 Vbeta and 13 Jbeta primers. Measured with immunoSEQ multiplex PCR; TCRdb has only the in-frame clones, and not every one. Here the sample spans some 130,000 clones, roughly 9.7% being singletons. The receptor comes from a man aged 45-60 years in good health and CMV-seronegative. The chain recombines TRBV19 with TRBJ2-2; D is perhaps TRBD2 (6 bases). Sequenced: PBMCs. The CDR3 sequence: CASSLAGNTGELFF. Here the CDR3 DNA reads TGTGCCAGTAGTTTGGCGGGAAACACCGGGGAGCTGTTTTTT.